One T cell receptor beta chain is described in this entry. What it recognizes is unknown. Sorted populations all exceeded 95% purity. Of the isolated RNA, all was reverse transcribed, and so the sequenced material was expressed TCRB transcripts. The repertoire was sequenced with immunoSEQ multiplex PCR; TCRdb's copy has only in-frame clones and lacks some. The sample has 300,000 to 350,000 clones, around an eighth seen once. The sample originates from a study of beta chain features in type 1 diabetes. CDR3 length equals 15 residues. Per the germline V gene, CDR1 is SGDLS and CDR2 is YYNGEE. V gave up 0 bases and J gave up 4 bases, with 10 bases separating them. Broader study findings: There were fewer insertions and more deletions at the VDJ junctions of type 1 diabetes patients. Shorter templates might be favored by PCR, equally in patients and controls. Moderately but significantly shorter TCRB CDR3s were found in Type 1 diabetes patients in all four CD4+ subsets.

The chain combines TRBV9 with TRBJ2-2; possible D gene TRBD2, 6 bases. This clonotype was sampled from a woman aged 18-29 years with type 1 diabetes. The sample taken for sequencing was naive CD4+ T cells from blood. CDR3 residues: CASSVGRVGTGELFF. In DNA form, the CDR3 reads TGTGCCAGCAGCGTAGGGAGGGTGGGCACCGGGGAGCTGTTTTTT.